Listed below are T cell receptor beta chains from one sample, sequenced in a study of T cell changes during pregnancy in multiple sclerosis. Some clones are missing from TCRdb's copy, which holds only in-frame ones; the method was immunoSEQ multiplex PCR. This table has around 69,000 clones, 92% appearing once. This sample comprised peripheral blood, obtained in the first trimester of pregnancy. The receptor source for this set is a female donor with multiple sclerosis, enrolled in a pregnancy study. CDR3s include the opening cysteine and the closing phenylalanine or tryptophan. D genes are given only for firm matches. Clone size is given for some rows only: seen once, a few or many times, or a class if the clone is expanded.

NA,NA,TRBJ2-7,TRBV5-6,TGTGCCAGCAGCTTGCTAACCCAAGTAAACTACGAGCAGTACTTC,CASSLLTQVNYEQYF
NA,NA,TRBJ2-1,TRBV27,TGTGCCAGCAGTTTAGGCGGGGTTACTGAGCAGTTCTTC,CASSLGGVTEQFF
TRBD2,NA,TRBJ2-7,TRBV7-9,TGTGCCAGCAGCCCCGGGACTAGCGGTCTCTCCTACGAGCAGTACTTC,CASSPGTSGLSYEQYF
NA,NA,TRBJ1-1,TRBV6-1,TGTGCCAGCAGTTCGTCGGGGAAGACTGAAGCTTTCTTT,CASSSSGKTEAFF
TRBD2,once,TRBJ2-2,TRBV19,TGTGCCAGTAGAACCGGACTAGCGGGTTACACCGGGGAGCTGTTTTTT,CASRTGLAGYTGELFF
TRBD2,NA,TRBJ2-1,TRBV27,TGTGCCAGCAGTTTCTACGCGGGAGTTAACTATGAGCAGTTCTTC,CASSFYAGVNYEQFF
TRBD1,NA,TRBJ2-2,TRBV18,TGTGCCAGCTCACCCCCAACAGGGGGCTTGACCGGGGAGCTGTTTTTT,CASSPPTGGLTGELFF
NA,NA,TRBJ2-7,TRBV6-6,TGTGCCAGCAGTCGTAGCGAATCGTACGAGCAGTACTTC,CASSRSESYEQYF
NA,NA,TRBJ2-1,TRBV28,TGTGCCAGCAGATTGGGGAGCAACGGCAATGAGCAGTTCTTC,CASRLGSNGNEQFF
NA,NA,TRBJ2-2,TRBV7-3,TGTGCCAGCAGCACCGACAGCACCGGGGAGCTGTTTTTT,CASSTDSTGELFF
NA,few,TRBJ1-2,TRBV19,TGTGCCAGTATGGTAACCGGGACAAGTTATGGCTACACCTTC,CASMVTGTSYGYTF
NA,NA,TRBJ2-7,TRBV9,TGTGCCAGCAGCCCTCGGACGGGGGCCTACGAGCAGTACTTC,CASSPRTGAYEQYF
TRBD1,NA,TRBJ1-5,TRBV10-1,TGCGCCAGCGGACAGGGAATTTTTCAGCCCCAGCATTTT,CASGQGIFQPQHF
TRBD2,NA,TRBJ2-1,TRBV5-6,TGTGCCAGCAGCTTGGAAGGCGGGAGTATGAATGAGCAGTTCTTC,CASSLEGGSMNEQFF
NA,NA,TRBJ1-4,TRBV15,TGTGCCACCAGCATGGAACAGCCTACAACTAATGAAAAACTGTTTTTT,CATSMEQPTTNEKLFF
TRBD1,NA,TRBJ2-3,TRBV18,TGTGCCAGCTCACCACTCGGGGACAGGGGAACAGATACGCAGTATTTT,CASSPLGDRGTDTQYF
NA,NA,TRBJ1-5,TRBV5-1,TGCGCCAGCAGCTTGGGGGGAGTCGGACAGCCCCAGCATTTT,CASSLGGVGQPQHF
TRBD2,NA,TRBJ2-1,TRBV15,TGTGCCACCAGCAGGGACGCGAGCGGGACGAAATTGGACAATGAGCAGTTCTTC,CATSRDASGTKLDNEQFF
TRBD1,NA,TRBJ1-2,TRBV19,TGTGCCAGTAGTCAGGGGGCCGCTAACTATGGCTACACCTTC,CASSQGAANYGYTF
TRBD1,NA,TRBJ2-7,TRBV27,TGTGCCAGCAGGGGATCGGACAGGGGGACCTACGAGCAGTACTTC,CASRGSDRGTYEQYF
NA,NA,TRBJ2-7,TRBV7-9,TGTGCCAGCAGCCCCCGAGGAGACCAAGCCTACGAGCAGTACTTC,CASSPRGDQAYEQYF
TRBD2,NA,TRBJ2-3,TRBV2,TGTGCCAGCAGCCCCTTTGCGGGAGGGGCAGATACGCAGTATTTT,CASSPFAGGADTQYF
TRBD2,NA,TRBJ2-7,TRBV7-9,TGTGCCAGCAGCGGCGGTGGGGGGGTTTACGAGCAGTACTTC,CASSGGGGVYEQYF
NA,NA,TRBJ1-2,TRBV2,TGTGCCAGCAGTGGTCGCTATGGCTACACCTTC,CASSGRYGYTF
TRBD1,NA,TRBJ2-3,TRBV13,TGTGCCAGCAACCCCCAGGGGGGCACAGATACGCAGTATTTT,CASNPQGGTDTQYF
TRBD1,NA,TRBJ1-6,TRBV4-3,TGCGCCAGCAGCCAGGGGACAGGGGCAACACCCCTCCACTTT,CASSQGTGATPLHF
NA,NA,TRBJ2-1,TRBV20-1,TGCAGTGCTAGTCAGGTCGTTGAGCAGTTCTTC,CSASQVVEQFF
NA,NA,TRBJ1-4,TRBV10-3,TGTGCCATCAGCGCTCCCAGGGAAACTAATGAAAAACTGTTTTTT,CAISAPRETNEKLFF
NA,NA,TRBJ1-3,TRBV5-4,TGTGCCAGCAGTTCAAGAGGGGGATCCGCGGCCATATATTTT,CASSSRGGSAAIYF
NA,NA,TRBJ2-3,TRBV2,TGTGCCAGGACCCCACAGGGAGAGGGTGAGGAGTATTTT,CARTPQGEGEEYF
NA,NA,TRBJ1-4,TRBV5-1,TGCGCCAGCAGCGTGGGGGGGGTAAATGAAAAACTGTTTTTT,CASSVGGVNEKLFF
NA,NA,TRBJ1-2,TRBV5-6,TGTGCCAGCAGCACGATCGGGTTGGGAGACGGCTACACCTTC,CASSTIGLGDGYTF
NA,NA,TRBJ2-7,TRBV4-3,TGCGCCAGCAGCCAAGCCGGCAGCGGCTACGAGCAGTACTTC,CASSQAGSGYEQYF
NA,few,TRBJ2-1,TRBV4-3,TGCGCCAGCAGCCAACGACCTGGTGGGAGTGGGGATGAGCAGTTCTTC,CASSQRPGGSGDEQFF
NA,NA,TRBJ2-2,TRBV5-6,TGTGCCAGCAGCTTTTTTTCCCAGGGTGGCACCGGGGAGCTGTTTTTT,CASSFFSQGGTGELFF
NA,NA,TRBJ1-2,TRBV14,TGTGCCAGCAGCCAAGATCCGGTGCTCTATGGCTACACCTTC,CASSQDPVLYGYTF
TRBD1,NA,TRBJ1-1,TRBV7-2,TGTGCCAGCAGCCGGGACAGACTGAACACTGAAGCTTTCTTT,CASSRDRLNTEAFF
TRBD1,NA,TRBJ2-1,TRBV7-9,TGTGCCAGCAGTCTAGACAGGGGGCAACGTTACAATGAGCAGTTCTTC,CASSLDRGQRYNEQFF
NA,NA,TRBJ2-1,TRBV2,TGTGCCAGCAGCTTACTGACAGACAATGAGCAGTTCTTC,CASSLLTDNEQFF
NA,NA,TRBJ2-7,TRBV28,NA,CASSSSGRRCEQYF
TRBD1,few,TRBJ1-2,TRBV27,TGTGCCAGCAGTTCTAGCTACGGGGACAGCGGCTACACCTTC,CASSSSYGDSGYTF
NA,NA,TRBJ2-7,TRBV6-1,TGTGCCAGCAGTGATCATTACGAGCAGTACTTC,CASSDHYEQYF
NA,NA,TRBJ2-1,TRBV23-1,TGCGCCAGCAGTCAGCGGCAGGGGGGCTCCTACAATGAGCAGTTCTTC,CASSQRQGGSYNEQFF
NA,NA,TRBJ2-7,TRBV7-9,TGTGCCAGCAGCTCCCCGTGGGAGCCGGGTGAGCAGTACTTC,CASSSPWEPGEQYF
NA,NA,TRBJ1-2,TRBV28,TGTGCCAGCAGACCAACCTCCCACAGGGTAGGTGGCTACACCTTC,CASRPTSHRVGGYTF